Described below is a single T cell receptor (beta chain) sequence and its context. Germline V gene sequence: CDR1 SQVTM, CDR2 ANQGSEA. The CDR3 contains 16 residues. The trim removed 6 bases at V and 12 bases at J, leaving 20 bases unmatched. The sample originates from a study of T-cell reconstitution after alpha-beta-depleted transplantation in children. Unique molecular identifiers were used to barcode this TCRbeta library. TCRdb re-called the PCR reads with MiXCR, one entry per CDR3 protein. This table holds approximately 520,000 distinct CDR3 sequences, around a third found once. The chain is built from TRBV29-1 and TRBJ2-1; 10 bases match TRBD2. The receptor was isolated from a human donor who donated a stem cell graft to a child with aplastic anemia. Material: PBMCs from the stem cell graft donor, obtained from the stem cell graft. CDR3 nucleotides: TGCAGCGTCGACTCGTTAGGCCTAGCGGGAGCTCGGGGGCAGTTCTTC. Translating it yields CSVDSLGLAGARGQFF.